This T cell receptor (beta chain) was observed in a study of blood T cell repertoires in COVID-19. Study as a whole: Cohort 3 recovery required two negative PCRs, clearance, or symptom resolution. Both acute and convalescent COVID-19 samples were obtained from the United States, Italy and Spain.

Trimming removed 0 bases at V and 7 bases at J, with 15 bases between. The CDR3 runs 15 residues. Germline CDR1 WNHNN, CDR2 SYGVQD (reference sequence). The study assigned cohorts using participant-reported clinical history. Here immunoSEQ multiplex PCR was the method, and the copy in TCRdb shows in-frame clones only, minus some. In the table there are approximately 200,000 clones, roughly 91% of which are singletons. This receptor was obtained from a man aged 25-45 years in a cohort exposed to, infected with or recovered from COVID-19 (not recorded which). The chain uses TRBV10-1 and TRBJ2-5, with a weak D call TRBD1 (6 bases). The sample taken for sequencing was PBMCs or T cells enriched from blood (not recorded which). CDR3 sequence (DNA): TGCGCCAGCAGTGAGTCGAGGGGGATGGTTGGGACCCAGTACTTC. Translating gives CASSESRGMVGTQYF.